One sample yielded the 25 T cell receptor beta chains listed below, sequenced in a study of CD8+CD57+ T cells in acquired aplastic anemia. According to the study, genomic DNA was the template for TCR beta VDJ and CDR3 profiling. TCRdb re-analysed the reads in MiXCR, keeping a single row per CDR3 protein. The repertoire has about 150,000 distinct CDR3 sequences, about 50% of them found once; the top ten carry roughly 12%. The patients chosen for sequencing had shown expansion of CD8+CD57+ cells (detected by flow cytometry). Sequenced material: sorted CD4+, CD8+, or CD8+CD57+ T cells (not recorded which) from PBMCs. The receptors come from a human donor with aplastic anemia.

Many counts were recorded for this clonotype. The rearrangement joins TRBV5-6 to TRBJ2-3; 8 bases align to TRBD2. The V gene end was trimmed by 0 bases and the J gene end by 3 bases; junction bases not matched to a gene: 6. Germline V gene lookup returns CDR1 SGHDT and CDR2 YYEEEE. This CDR3 has 16 residues. The CDR3 is CASSLASSGGTDTQYF. CDR3 DNA sequence: TGTGCCAGCAGCTTGGCCTCCAGCGGGGGAACAGATACGCAGTATTTT.

This clonotype was detected only a few times. V and J are TRBV29-1 and TRBJ1-1; 8 bases align to TRBD1. CDR1 and CDR2 from the germline V gene are SQVTM and ANQGSEA. The V and J ends lost 6 bases and 5 bases, in that order; junction bases with no gene match: 5. This CDR3 comprises 12 residues. In DNA form, the CDR3 reads TGCAGCGTCGCCGACAGGGGTACTGAAGCTTTCTTT. Translation gives CSVADRGTEAFF. The whole variable domain, remainder taken from reference TRBV29-1 and TRBJ1-1, is SAVISQKPSRDICQRGTSLTIQCQVDSQVTMMFWYRQQPGQSLTLIATANQGSEATYESGFVIDKFPISRPNLTFSTLTVSNMSPEDSSIYLCSVADRGTEAFFGQGTRLTVV.

This clonotype was recorded at least ten times. This chain uses TRBV13 with TRBJ2-1; TRBD2 matches 8 bases. V lost 4 bases, J lost 2 bases, and 4 bases stayed unmatched. Germline V gene data show CDR1 as PRHDT and CDR2 as FYEKMQ (reference sequence). CDR3 length: 15 amino acids. CDR3 region: CASSYGGEPYNEQFF. DNA of the CDR3: TGTGCCAGCAGCTACGGGGGGGAACCCTACAATGAGCAGTTCTTC.

In this sample, this clonotype turned up many times. The chain has TRBV4-1 and TRBJ2-4; tentatively, D is TRBD2 (6 bases). The CDR3 is 14 residues long. V lost 1 base to trimming and J lost 13 bases, with 17 bases between them. Germline V CDR1 and CDR2: MGHRA, YSYEKL. The CDR3 coding sequence is TGCGCCAGCAGCCAAGGGGGAGGAAGGACTGACCAGTACTTC. Encoded protein: CASSQGGGRTDQYF.

This chain connects TRBV20-1 to TRBJ1-1; TRBD1 is a possible D gene (5 bases). The CDR3 covers 14 residues. V lost 4 bases and J 4 bases, leaving 16 bases between the germline ends. The V gene's germline CDR1 is DFQATT and CDR2 SNEGSKA (reference sequence). Here the CDR3 reads CSAKRAGGVTEAFF. Written as DNA, the CDR3 is TGCAGTGCTAAGAGGGCGGGGGGGGTCACTGAAGCTTTCTTT.

This clonotype was seen many times. V usage is TRBV12-3 or TRBV12-4 and J usage is TRBJ2-5, with a weak D call TRBD2 (5 bases). The CDR3 totals 13 residues. V was trimmed by 2 bases and J by 4 bases, leaving 8 bases between them. The CDR3 loop is CASSLRLIETQYF. CDR3 coding DNA: TGTGCCAGCAGTTTAAGACTAATAGAGACCCAGTACTTC.

On this clonotype: A much larger clone is a single base away; this may be a read error. Since the CDR3 does not end with the conserved phenylalanine or tryptophan, this likely comes from a read error. The chain joins TRBV4-1 to TRBJ1-6; 7 nucleotides match TRBD1. After removal of 4 bases from V and 13 bases from J, the junction contained 19 bases not matched to a gene. This CDR3 region has 17 residues. Germline lookup yields CDR1 MGHRA and CDR2 YSYEKL. CDR3 protein: CASSPWEGAITQWPLHS. The CDR3 DNA is TGCGCCAGCAGCCCCTGGGAGGGGGCGATCACCCAATGGCCCCTCCACTCT.

This clonotype turned up a few times. The J gene is TRBJ2-4, the V gene TRBV3-1; tentatively, D is TRBD1 or TRBD2 (5 bases each). The CDR3 extends over 14 amino acids. Between the trimmed V and J ends, which lost 4 bases and 8 bases, there was a span of 15 bases. Germline V lookup: CDR1 LGHDT, CDR2 YNNKEL (reference sequence). In DNA form, the CDR3 reads TGTGCCAGCAGCCCGGAGAGGGGTGGGGACATTCAGTACTTC. It specifies CASSPERGGDIQYF.

This clonotype was counted at least ten times. V gene TRBV19 combines with J gene TRBJ2-7, with D possibly matching TRBD1 (5 bases). Germline lookup yields CDR1 LNHDA and CDR2 SQIVND (reference sequence). The CDR3 length is 14 residues. Trimming left V 6 bases short and J 3 bases short, with 15 bases between. The CDR3 protein is CASSRTNNFYEQYF. DNA of the CDR3: TGTGCCAGTAGCCGGACAAACAACTTCTACGAGCAGTACTTC.

The V call is TRBV7-9, the J call TRBJ2-5; a possible D gene is TRBD2 (7 bases). The J call may be faulty, since TRBJ2-7 better matches the DNA end. Germline V gene data show CDR1 as SEHNR and CDR2 as FQNEAQ (reference sequence). This CDR3 is built from 15 residues. The CDR3 coding sequence is TGTGCCAGCAGCTTAGAGGGGGGGGGCTCCTACGAGCAGTACTTC. It translates to CASSLEGGGSYEQYF.

The chain uses TRBV7-2 and TRBJ1-1; TRBD1 is a possible D gene (5 bases). Trimming pared 5 bases from V and 8 bases from J, leaving 15 bases between. The CDR3 is 13 amino acids. Germline V gives CDR1 SGHTA, CDR2 FQGNSA. The CDR3 DNA reads TGTGCCAGCAGCCCCCAGGGAAGGGGCGAAGCTTTCTTT. As protein: CASSPQGRGEAFF.

V gene TRBV6-1 combines with J gene TRBJ2-3, with TRBD2 matching over 15 bases. V lost 5 bases and J lost 3; bases outside the gene matches: 6. The CDR3 extends over 17 amino acids. Germline V gives CDR1 MNHNS, CDR2 SASEGT. The chain's CDR3 is CASSRTSGGAVTDTQYF. The CDR3 coding sequence is TGTGCCAGCAGTCGGACTAGCGGGGGGGCCGTGACAGATACGCAGTATTTT.

V gene TRBV6-1 combines with J gene TRBJ1-1; D is undetermined. The CDR3 runs 13 residues. Germline V CDR1 and CDR2: MNHNS, SASEGT. V lost 8 bases and J 2 bases, leaving 12 bases between the germline ends. The CDR3 loop is CASVPRPNTEAFF. The DNA for the CDR3 is TGTGCCAGCGTCCCTAGACCCAACACTGAAGCTTTCTTT.

V usage is TRBV9 and J usage is TRBJ2-5, with 13 bases aligning to TRBD2. The CDR3 totals 17 residues. Trimming at V came to 4 bases and at J to 3 bases, leaving 9 bases not matched to a gene. Germline loops: CDR1 SGDLS, CDR2 YYNGEE. CDR3 in DNA: TGTGCCAGCAGCACAGGGACTAGCGGGGAACCTGAAGAGACCCAGTACTTC. Translated: CASSTGTSGEPEETQYF. The complete variable domain, with remaining parts taken from reference TRBV9 and TRBJ2-5, reads DSGVTQTPKHLITATGQRVTLRCSPRSGDLSVYWYQQSLDQGLQFLIQYYNGEERAKGNILERFSAQQFPDLHSELNLSSLELGDSALYFCASSTGTSGEPEETQYFGPGTRLLVL.

In its sample, this clonotype was seen many times. The chain joins TRBV7-9 to TRBJ1-1, with 7 bases aligning to TRBD1. Germline lookup yields CDR1 SEHNR and CDR2 FQNEAQ (reference sequence). V trimming: 7 bases; J trimming: 1 base; junction bases outside the gene matches: 9. CDR3 length equals 15 residues. The CDR3 DNA is TGTGCCAGCATCCGTCGACAGGGAGGGAACACTGAAGCTTTCTTT. It specifies CASIRRQGGNTEAFF.

Regarding this clonotype: A clone one base away is much larger, so this may be a read error. The rearrangement joins TRBV5-1 to TRBJ1-2; 8 bases are a match to TRBD1. Looked up from germline, CDR1 is SGHRS and CDR2 is YFSETQ. Losses at the gene ends were 4 bases for V and 6 bases for J; bases not matched to a gene: 14. This CDR3 is built from 16 residues. The CDR3 protein is CASSTDKRQGKDGYTF. The CDR3 region has the DNA TGCGCCAGCAGCACCGACAAGAGACAGGGGAAGGATGGCTACACCTTC.

The chain joins TRBV19 to TRBJ2-4; D gene ambiguous. CDR1 is LNHDA, CDR2 SQIVND, per germline (reference sequence). The V and J ends lost 11 bases and 2 bases respectively, with 16 bases between them. The length of the CDR3 is 14 residues. The chain's CDR3 is CAWHGGLTKNIQYF. Written as DNA, the CDR3 is TGTGCCTGGCACGGTGGTTTAACCAAAAACATTCAGTACTTC.

The gene calls are TRBV7-2 and TRBJ2-1, with unresolved D. The germline V gene has CDR1 SGHTA and CDR2 FQGNSA. The CDR3 totals 13 residues. V was pared by 2 bases and J by 8 bases, with 10 bases between. Here the CDR3 DNA reads TGTGCCAGCAGCTTAAGTCAAAGGGATGAGCAGTTCTTC. It translates to CASSLSQRDEQFF.

In DNA form, the CDR3 reads TGTGCCAGTAGTCCGGAAGGGGGGGTTACACCCCTCCACTTT. Amino acid sequence: CASSPEGGVTPLHF. V is TRBV19 and J is TRBJ1-6; tentative D call: TRBD1 (6 bases). V was trimmed by 5 bases and J by 11 bases, leaving 16 bases between them. The CDR3 spans 14 residues. Germline loops: CDR1 LNHDA, CDR2 SQIVND (reference sequence).

The V call is TRBV25-1, the J call TRBJ2-7, with D hard to call. The ends were cut back, 3 bases at V and 6 bases at J, with 15 bases in the middle. CDR1 is MGHDK, CDR2 SYGVNS, per germline. CDR3 size: 14 residues. CDR3 nucleotide sequence: TGTGCCAGCAGTGACCAGGAGATCTCGGTCGAGCAGTACTTC. This gives the protein CASSDQEISVEQYF.

The chain uses TRBV3-1 and TRBJ2-7; 8 bases are a match to TRBD1. Germline CDR1 and CDR2: LGHDT and YNNKEL (reference sequence). This CDR3 has 12 amino acids. Losses at the gene ends were 6 bases for V and 7 bases for J; bases not matched to a gene: 5. The CDR3 DNA is TGTGCCAGCAGTCATACAGGGGGAGAGCAGTACTTC. This translates into CASSHTGGEQYF.

The V call is TRBV7-2, the J call TRBJ2-3, with 7 positions matching TRBD2. The length of the CDR3 is 14 residues. The V and J ends lost 4 bases and 4 bases, in that order; junction bases with no gene match: 5. The germline V gene has CDR1 SGHTA and CDR2 FQGNSA. CDR3 sequence reads: CASSSPRGADTQYF. CDR3 nucleotides: TGTGCCAGCAGCTCGCCCCGGGGGGCAGATACGCAGTATTTT.

The chain joins TRBV29-1 to TRBJ2-2; TRBD2 agrees at 8 bases. This CDR3 is 16 amino acids long. V lost 7 bases and J lost 7; bases outside the gene matches: 17. Germline assignment: CDR1 SQVTM and CDR2 ANQGSEA. As DNA, the CDR3 is TGCAGCGCCTCTTTGGCGGGGGGAATATATGTCGGGGAGCTGTTTTTT. Its translation is CSASLAGGIYVGELFF.

This clonotype came up many times. This rearrangement joins TRBV7-8 to TRBJ1-1; D call uncertain. The CDR3 sequence is 16 residues long. Deletions cut 0 bases from V and 4 bases from J, with 15 bases between. Germline CDR1 is SGHVS and CDR2 is FQNEAQ. The CDR3 protein is CASSLAVVFGSTEAFF. CDR3 nucleotide sequence: TGTGCCAGCAGCTTAGCGGTGGTGTTTGGGAGCACTGAAGCTTTCTTT.

The V call is TRBV30, the J call TRBJ2-5, with TRBD2 as a possible D gene (6 bases). CDR1 is GTSNPN, CDR2 SVGIG, per germline (reference sequence). There are 13 residues in the CDR3. V lost 5 bases, J lost 5 bases, and 15 bases lay in between. This CDR3 reads CAWGTGGPETQYF. For the CDR3, the DNA is TGTGCCTGGGGTACCGGGGGTCCGGAGACCCAGTACTTC.